The sequence of this TCR beta chain was determined in a study of blood T cell repertoires in COVID-19. Only in-frame clones appear in the TCRdb table, and some are missing; sequencing was by immunoSEQ multiplex PCR. This sample has roughly 200,000 clones, with 65% to 90% found just once. The V and J ends lost 6 bases and 1 base respectively, with 15 bases between them. CDR3 length: 15 residues. Looked up from germline, CDR1 is MDHEN and CDR2 is SYDVKM. The TCR comes from a human donor in a cohort sampled during active COVID-19. Sequencing was done on a sample of peripheral blood. The chain couples TRBV28 to TRBJ1-2; the D gene is possibly TRBD1 (6 bases). CDR3 sequence (DNA): TGTGCCAGCAGGGCACAGGGCCCATATAACTATGGCTACACCTTC. Protein: CASRAQGPYNYGYTF.